This T cell receptor beta chain comes out of a study of T-cell memory formation after mild COVID-19. The overall study: The two donors had largely donor-specific TCR clusters. Study-level results: In pre-infection memory, a portion of responding clones appeared, which suggested that cross-reactive memory joined.

This clonotype was found a few times. The antigen remains unidentified. CDR1 is SGHAT and CDR2 is FQNNGV in the germline V gene. The V segment lost 3 bases and the J segment 12 bases; nucleotides outside the gene matches: 7. The CDR3 is 13 residues long. 5'RACE primed at constant segments yielded TCR alpha and TCR beta cDNA libraries bearing sample barcodes and UMIs. One entry per CDR3 protein results from TCRdb running MiXCR on the 5' RACE reads. The profile shows 340,000 or so distinct CDR3 sequences, 10% to 15% of them singletons. The source material was PBMCs or a T cell subset sorted from them (not recorded which). The sequence was collected from a man in his late teens or twenties who had mild COVID-19 (a few samples of this study predate the infection). Cell type and time point are not known. The chain has TRBV11-2 and TRBJ2-1; 8 positions agree with TRBD1. In DNA form, the CDR3 reads TGTGCCAGCAGCTTGCAGTCAGGGGGCTCGCAGTTCTTC. It yields the protein CASSLQSGGSQFF.